The rows below give T cell receptor beta chains drawn from one sample of a study of T cell responses to AZD1222 COVID-19 vaccine. Measured with immunoSEQ multiplex PCR; TCRdb has only the in-frame clones, and not every one. The data contain roughly 120,000 clones, 90% to 95% of them singletons. Sequencing used peripheral blood, obtained on day 0 of AZD1222 vaccination. The receptors derive from an adult in good health. Each CDR3 is given with its conserved first and last residue. A D gene is named only where the DNA matches it firmly. Size values are once, few and many counts, or a class for expanded clones, and some rows have none.

TRBV6-1	-	-	TRBJ1-2	CASSEMGTTDPYGYTF	TGTGCCAGCAGTGAAATGGGAACCACAGACCCCTATGGCTACACCTTC
TRBV2	TRBD1	-	TRBJ1-5	CATAGQGRGQPQHF	TGTGCCACTGCGGGACAGGGTCGGGGCCAGCCCCAGCATTTT
TRBV30	-	-	TRBJ2-3	CAWSVNSLEGTDTQYF	TGTGCCTGGAGTGTAAATTCCCTAGAGGGAACAGATACGCAGTATTTT
TRBV6-5	-	-	TRBJ2-5	CASGAANVETQYF	TGTGCCAGCGGGGCCGCCAACGTAGAGACCCAGTACTTC
TRBV5-1	-	-	TRBJ1-4	CASSIRPTNEKLFF	TGCGCCAGCAGCATACGGCCAACTAATGAAAAACTGTTTTTT
TRBV6-2/TRBV6-3	-	-	TRBJ2-7	CASSYSSPLGEQYF	TGTGCCAGCAGTTACTCTTCCCCATTGGGAGAGCAGTACTTC
TRBV19	-	-	TRBJ1-1	CASSISGTANTEAFF	TGTGCCAGTAGTATCTCAGGGACGGCGAACACTGAAGCTTTCTTT
TRBV29-1	-	-	TRBJ1-1	CSAGAGRGNTEAFF	TGCAGCGCTGGCGCGGGGCGAGGGAACACTGAAGCTTTCTTT
TRBV9	-	-	TRBJ2-3	CASSASTDTQYF	TGTGCCAGCAGCGCGAGCACAGATACGCAGTATTTT
TRBV5-6	-	-	TRBJ1-1	CASSFARTEAFF	TGTGCCAGCAGCTTTGCCCGCACTGAAGCTTTCTTT
TRBV4-2	-	-	TRBJ2-2	CASSHIIPATGELFF	TGTGCCAGCAGCCATATAATCCCTGCTACCGGGGAGCTGTTTTTT
TRBV6-2/TRBV6-3	TRBD2	-	TRBJ2-1	CASSDRTRADEQFF	TGTGCCAGCAGTGACCGGACTAGGGCCGATGAGCAGTTCTTC
TRBV7-2	-	-	TRBJ1-5	CASSARPSSGNQPQHF	TGTGCCAGCAGCGCCCGTCCATCCTCTGGCAATCAGCCCCAGCATTTT
TRBV19	TRBD1	-	TRBJ2-1	CASRGQGAEDEQFF	TGTGCCAGTAGGGGACAGGGGGCGGAGGATGAGCAGTTCTTC
TRBV4-1	-	few	TRBJ2-7	CASSQGSSYEQYF	TGCGCCAGCAGCCAAGGTTCGAGCTACGAGCAGTACTTC
TRBV9	-	-	TRBJ1-5	CASSQSDTIHGNQPQHF	TGTGCCAGCAGCCAGAGCGATACAATCCATGGCAATCAGCCCCAGCATTTT
TRBV6-5	TRBD1	-	TRBJ1-2	CASTYRTGANYGYTF	TGTGCCAGCACCTATCGGACAGGTGCTAACTATGGCTACACCTTC
TRBV27	TRBD1	-	TRBJ2-7	CASSSPGTAYEQYF	TGTGCCAGCAGTTCTCCCGGGACAGCCTACGAGCAGTACTTC
TRBV20-1	-	once	TRBJ1-2	CSASTREGYGYTF	TGCAGTGCTAGTACCAGGGAAGGTTATGGCTACACCTTC
TRBV28	-	-	TRBJ2-3	CASSLPPTGDFTDTQYF	TGTGCCAGCAGTTTGCCTCCCACAGGGGACTTTACAGATACGCAGTATTTT
TRBV4-2	TRBD2	many	TRBJ2-1	CASSQDGAGETYNEQFF	TGTGCCAGCAGCCAAGATGGAGCGGGGGAAACCTACAATGAGCAGTTCTTC
TRBV19	TRBD2	few	TRBJ2-2	CASSPDSGRFTGELFF	TGTGCCAGTAGTCCAGATAGCGGGAGATTCACCGGGGAGCTGTTTTTT
TRBV4-1	-	-	TRBJ1-1	CASSPYLGRGDMNTEAFF	TGCGCCAGCAGCCCGTATTTGGGCAGGGGAGATATGAACACTGAAGCTTTCTTT
TRBV19	-	-	TRBJ1-1	CASSIKLPLQPLNTEAFF	TGTGCCAGTAGTATAAAGCTCCCCCTCCAGCCCCTGAACACTGAAGCTTTCTTT